This entry describes one TCR beta chain. Its specificity is not known. This sample is drawn from a study of T cell responses to AZD1222 COVID-19 vaccine. The CDR3 is 12 amino acids. The V and J ends lost 5 bases and 9 bases respectively, with 11 bases between them. CDR1 SNHLY and CDR2 FYNNEI come from the germline V gene. Study results and caveats: Baseline seropositivity characterized only a handful of AZD1222 recipients.

The data were produced by immunoSEQ multiplex PCR, yet TCRdb's version contains in-frame clones alone and is incomplete. The sample holds 95,000 or so clones, less than 90% seen once. The sequence came from an adult in good health. The chain joins TRBV2 to TRBJ2-1; D is possibly TRBD1 (5 bases). Sequences were derived from peripheral blood, sampled on day 0 of AZD1222 vaccination. The CDR3 here is CASSLTVGEQFF. For the CDR3, the DNA is TGTGCCAGCAGTCTGACAGTAGGTGAGCAGTTCTTC.